These 3 T cell receptor beta chains were sequenced from one sample in a study of T cell responses to AZD1222 COVID-19 vaccine. The table came from immunoSEQ multiplex PCR; TCRdb's copy has only in-frame clones and leaves some out. The data show around 260,000 clones, approximately 95% seen once. The sample was peripheral blood, taken on day 0 of AZD1222 vaccination. The source of these receptors is an adult in good health.

This chain links TRBV6-5 with TRBJ2-7; either TRBD1 or TRBD2 may fit D (6 bases each). CDR1 is MNHEY, CDR2 SVGAGI, per germline. Trimming took off 6 bases at V and 6 bases at J, with 12 bases between the two ends. This CDR3 has 12 residues. The CDR3 sequence is CASRAEGGEQYF. The CDR3 nucleotides are TGTGCCAGCAGGGCGGAGGGGGGCGAGCAGTACTTC.

The rearrangement links TRBV5-6 to TRBJ1-4, with TRBD1 matching over 7 bases. This CDR3 contains 18 residues. V trimming: 4 bases; J trimming: 3 bases; junction bases outside the gene matches: 15. Looked up from germline, CDR1 is SGHDT and CDR2 is YYEEEE. CDR3 in amino acids: CASSAKRRGRRANEKLFF. CDR3 DNA: TGTGCCAGCAGCGCGAAGCGGAGGGGGCGCAGGGCTAATGAAAAACTGTTTTTT.

This rearrangement joins TRBV7-2 to TRBJ1-5; 9 positions match TRBD1. The J segment lost 4 bases and the V segment lost 5 bases, leaving 6 bases of the junction unmatched. CDR1 is SGHTA and CDR2 is FQGNSA in the germline V gene. The CDR3 has 15 residues. Written as DNA, the CDR3 is TGTGCCAGCAGCACTGGACAGGGGAAAAATCAGCCCCAGCATTTT. Amino acid sequence: CASSTGQGKNQPQHF.